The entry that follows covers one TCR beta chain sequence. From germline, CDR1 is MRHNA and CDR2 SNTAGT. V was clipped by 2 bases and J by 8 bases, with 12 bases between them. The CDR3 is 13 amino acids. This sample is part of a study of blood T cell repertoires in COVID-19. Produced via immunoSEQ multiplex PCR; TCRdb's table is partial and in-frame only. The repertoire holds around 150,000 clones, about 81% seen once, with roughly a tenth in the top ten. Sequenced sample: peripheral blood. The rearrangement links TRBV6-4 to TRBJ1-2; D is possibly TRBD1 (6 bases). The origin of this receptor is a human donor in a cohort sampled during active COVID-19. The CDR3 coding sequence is TGTGCCAGCAGTGACGGGACATTACCCGGCTACACCTTC. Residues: CASSDGTLPGYTF.